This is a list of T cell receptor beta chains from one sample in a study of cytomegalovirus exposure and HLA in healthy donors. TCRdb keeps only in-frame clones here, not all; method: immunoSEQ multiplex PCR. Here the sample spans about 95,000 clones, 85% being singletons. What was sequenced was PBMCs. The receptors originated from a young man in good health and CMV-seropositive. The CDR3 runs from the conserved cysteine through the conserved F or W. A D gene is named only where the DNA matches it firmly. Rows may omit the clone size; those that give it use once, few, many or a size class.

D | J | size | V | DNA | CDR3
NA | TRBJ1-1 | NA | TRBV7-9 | TGTGCCAGCATCCCCCCGGTGGGGCTGGTTGAAGCTTTCTTT | CASIPPVGLVEAFF
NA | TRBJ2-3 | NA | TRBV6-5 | TGTGCCAGCAGTTACTCGAGGAGGGACCCCACAGATACGCAGTATTTT | CASSYSRRDPTDTQYF
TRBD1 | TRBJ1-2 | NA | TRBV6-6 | TGTGCCAGCAGCAATTCAGGGGGCGTCGGCTATGGCTACACCTTC | CASSNSGGVGYGYTF
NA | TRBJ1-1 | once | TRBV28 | TGTGCCAGCAGTTCCGAGTTTATGAACACTGAAGCTTTCTTT | CASSSEFMNTEAFF
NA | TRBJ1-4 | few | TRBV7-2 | TGTGCCAGCAGCATCCAAGGGGGTTCTAATGAAAAACTGTTTTTT | CASSIQGGSNEKLFF
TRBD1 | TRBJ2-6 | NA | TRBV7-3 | TGTGCCAGCAGCCGGATCGGGACAGGGCCCCCTGGGGCCAACGTCCTGACTTTC | CASSRIGTGPPGANVLTF
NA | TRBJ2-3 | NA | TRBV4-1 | TGCGCCAGTCGACGGCGGGAAGGGGACACAGATACGCAGTATTTT | CASRRREGDTDTQYF
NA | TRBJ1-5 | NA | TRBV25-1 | TGTGCCAGCAGTGAAGGGGGAAAGGGAGGTGGCAATCAGCCCCAGCATTTT | CASSEGGKGGGNQPQHF
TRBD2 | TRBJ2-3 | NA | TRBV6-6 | TGTGCCAGCAGTTACCTGCGGGAGCCAGGCACAGATACGCAGTATTTT | CASSYLREPGTDTQYF
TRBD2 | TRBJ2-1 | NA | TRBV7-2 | TGTGCCAGCAGCCAACTAGCGGCCTACAATGAGCAGTTCTTC | CASSQLAAYNEQFF
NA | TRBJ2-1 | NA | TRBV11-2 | TGTGCCAGCAGCTTAACTAGCACCTACAATGAGCAGTTCTTC | CASSLTSTYNEQFF
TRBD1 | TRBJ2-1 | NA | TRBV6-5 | TGTGCCAGCAGTCCCGGGACAGGCAATTACAATGAGCAGTTCTTC | CASSPGTGNYNEQFF
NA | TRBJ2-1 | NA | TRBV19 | TGTGCCAGTAGTATAGAGGGCGCAGGGTACAATGAGCAGTTCTTC | CASSIEGAGYNEQFF
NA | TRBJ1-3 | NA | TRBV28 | TGTGCCAGCAGACGACAGGCCTCTGGAAACACCATATATTTT | CASRRQASGNTIYF
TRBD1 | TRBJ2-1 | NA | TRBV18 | TGTGCCAGCTCACCACGGGACAGGGGACTTAATGAGCAGTTCTTC | CASSPRDRGLNEQFF
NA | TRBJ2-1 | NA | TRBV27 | TGTGCCAGTAGCGGATACAATGAGCAGTTCTTC | CASSGYNEQFF
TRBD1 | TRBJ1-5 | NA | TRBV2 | TGTGCCAGCAGTCCAGGGACAGGGAATCGTAATAGCAATCAGCCCCAGCATTTT | CASSPGTGNRNSNQPQHF
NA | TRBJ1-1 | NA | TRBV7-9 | TGTGCCAGCAGCTTAGTTCGGGGAGTGGTCACTGAAGCTTTCTTT | CASSLVRGVVTEAFF
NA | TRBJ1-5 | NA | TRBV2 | TGTGCCAGCAGTGCCCTCCAGGCCGGCAATCAGCCCCAGCATTTT | CASSALQAGNQPQHF
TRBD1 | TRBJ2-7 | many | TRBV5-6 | TGTGCCAGCAGCTTGGGGACAGGGCAATACGAGCAGTACTTC | CASSLGTGQYEQYF
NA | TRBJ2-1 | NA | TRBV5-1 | TGCGCCAGCAGTATCGAGATCTCAGGGGCCTACAATGAGCAGTTCTTC | CASSIEISGAYNEQFF
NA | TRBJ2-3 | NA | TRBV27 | TGTGCCACCCATGGGGGGACAGATACGCAGTATTTT | CATHGGTDTQYF
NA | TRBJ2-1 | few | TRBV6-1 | TGTGCCAGCAGTGAAGGTATAGCGGACTACAATGAGCAGTTCTTC | CASSEGIADYNEQFF
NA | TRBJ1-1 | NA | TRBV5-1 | TGCGCCAGCAGCTTGTCATCAAGCTTTGACACTGAAGCTTTCTTT | CASSLSSSFDTEAFF
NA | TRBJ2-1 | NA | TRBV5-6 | TGTGCCAGCAGCTTGCCGGGAGCTTGGGTAAGCTCCTACAATGAGCAGTTCTTC | CASSLPGAWVSSYNEQFF
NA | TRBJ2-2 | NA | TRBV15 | TGTGCCACCAGCAGAGATCGAGGAACAGGACCCTTCGGGGAGCTGTTTTTT | CATSRDRGTGPFGELFF